One TCR beta chain is described in this entry. Its antigen target is currently unknown. One base away there is no much larger clone; base qualities are not given. Read against the paper, the sample's time point label means: blood 4 weeks post-SBRT, at nephrectomy. This specimen's treatment or condition label, per the study, means: 15 Gy SBRT to primary tumor, nephrectomy 4 weeks later. The samples were drawn from a clinical trial, where primary renal cell carcinomas were treated with 15 Gy of stereotactic body radiation therapy and then removed by nephrectomy 4 weeks afterward. To track tumor-enriched clonotypes, serial peripheral blood was sampled from radiation-treated patients at baseline and at 2 weeks and 4 weeks after SBRT. All patients had renal cell carcinoma with clear cell pathology. The QIAamp DNA Blood Mini Kit (Qiagen) was used to prepare genomic DNA for TCR sequencing. The analyses included just those samples that passed every quality control check.

These data belong to a study of radiation and T cells in renal cell carcinoma (dated by TCRdb to between 2020 and 2021). General notes on the study: In total, approximately 51 samples, comprising 25 or so tumors and around 27 peripheral blood samples, were subjected to TCR beta sequencing. The final blood draw took place at 4 weeks after radiation, the same time as nephrectomy. Across all 53 samples, approximately 4,000,000 unique CDR3 nucleotide sequences, encoding 2,658,974 unique CDR3 amino acid sequences, were identified.

Following the manufacturer's recommendations, the immunoSEQ kit was used to generate TCR beta libraries from genomic DNA. To prepare libraries, a first multiplex PCR with proprietary primers was run, followed by a second PCR that added unique barcodes, and a bead cleanup was done after each round. Each sample batch included a kit-provided positive control reaction and a negative control reaction. The final libraries were assessed on an Agilent 4200 TapeStation D1000 ScreenTape, pooled by volume, and quantified by qPCR. Sequencing was performed on an Illumina NextSeq500 with a MidOutput 150-cycle cartridge, and 156 Read1 and 15 Index1 cycles were run with kit custom primers. The pooled library was loaded at 0.95 to 1 pM with approximately 20% PhiX control spiked in. Per the source publication's procedure: The vendor-processed data were analyzed in R, and a clonotype was defined as all T cells that share the same CDR3 nucleotide sequence. In the clone abundance analyses, frequencies were normalized to the 10,000 most abundant clones in each sample. Public T cell clones, which averaged fewer than five per sample, were excluded before analysis. Tumor-enriched and baseline blood-enriched clonotypes were defined by at least a 32-fold difference in abundance between compartments. Clonotypes expanded or contracted between blood time points were identified with a beta-binomial differential abundance model. Similarity between tumor and blood repertoires was quantified using the Baroni-Urbani and Buser coefficient, and groups were compared with two-tailed Wilcoxon tests in R. Held by TCRdb, this immuneACCESS table contains in-frame sequences only and omits some clones. Under half of the omission traces to an unresolved V gene where checked; the cause of the rest is unknown. The D gene and trimming were derived from the DNA, and the V and J assignments and clone size from that table. The sample profile shows under 100,000 clones; 84% of them were found once. Approximately 6.9% of the sample is in the top ten clones.

Trimming accounts for 5 bases at V and 4 bases at J, while the number of junction bases matched to no gene is 7. The CDR3 runs 14 amino acids, cysteine and phenylalanine included. Just the 42-base CDR3 DNA is kept, in frame starting at base 1. In the germline V gene, CDR1 corresponds to MDHEN and CDR2 to SYDVKM. The investigation overall reported the following: Dynamics of the blood repertoire were not tracked past 4 weeks after treatment. In blood, the top tumor clonotypes increased from baseline to 2 weeks after radiation and then shrank by 4 weeks, which suggests a temporary expansion of tumor-resident clones. Because the trial had a single-armed design, the trial could not examine how radiation dose or scheduling affected the TCR repertoire. No pretreatment tumor biopsies were available, so the baseline intratumoral presence of clonotypes could not be determined.

The chain joins TRBV28 to TRBJ1-1; 7 central bases correspond to TRBD1. This clonotype was obtained from a man aged 55 to 69 with renal cell carcinoma. Sequences were derived from blood, sampled from a patient whose treatment included radiotherapy and nephrectomy. The CDR3 region has the sequence CASSTPTGRTEAFF. The nucleotide sequence is TGTGCCAGCAGTACCCCGACAGGGCGCACTGAAGCTTTCTTT.